One and the same sample provided the 17 T cell receptor beta chains below, sequenced in a study of cytotoxic CD8 clonotypes in ibrutinib-treated CLL. Assay: immunoSEQ multiplex PCR; the TCRdb copy retains only in-frame clones and omits some. The repertoire holds about 44,000 clones, around 73% seen once, with around 13% in the top ten. This material consisted of PBMCs, taken after 12 months of ibrutinib treatment. These receptors came from a human donor with chronic lymphocytic leukemia.

In this sample, this clone turned up a few times. J is TRBJ2-7 and V is TRBV6-5; TRBD1 matches at 7 bases. This CDR3 spans 12 amino acids. Germline CDR1 is MNHEY and CDR2 is SVGAGI. V lost 6 bases, J lost 2 bases, and 1 base stayed unmatched. The DNA of the CDR3 is TGTGCCAGCAGAACAGGGGCCTACGAGCAGTACTTC. Translation gives CASRTGAYEQYF.

In this sample, this clone turned up a few times. This chain joins TRBV5-4 and TRBJ1-4, with a tentative D call TRBD1 (5 bases). V was cut by 0 bases and J by 2 bases, with 11 bases left in between. From germline, CDR1 is SGHNT and CDR2 YYREEE (reference sequence). The CDR3 contains 16 residues. DNA for the CDR3: TGTGCCAGCAGCTTGGTCGGGGGAGGGACTAATGAAAAACTGTTTTTT. It translates to CASSLVGGGTNEKLFF.

The V gene is TRBV19, the J gene TRBJ2-1, with a tentative D call TRBD1 (6 bases). Germline loops: CDR1 LNHDA, CDR2 SQIVND (reference sequence). CDR3 length: 14 residues. V was cut by 8 bases and J by 5 bases, with 16 bases left in between. The CDR3 loop reads CASGRNNRDNEQFF. The CDR3, as DNA: TGTGCCAGTGGGCGAAACAACAGGGACAATGAGCAGTTCTTC.

The CDR3 nucleotides read TGTGCCAGCAGACCAGGGGGCTCTGGAAACACCATATATTTT. It is translated as CASRPGGSGNTIYF. The chain uses TRBV6-5 and TRBJ1-3, with 7 bases that match TRBD1. This CDR3 contains 14 residues. Trimming cost V 6 bases and J 0 bases; bases outside gene matches: 2. Germline V gives CDR1 MNHEY, CDR2 SVGAGI.

The chain recombines TRBV5-1 with TRBJ1-2; D is uncertain. V lost 3 bases, J lost 0 bases, and 15 bases lay in between. This CDR3 is built from 16 residues. Germline V gives CDR1 SGHRS, CDR2 YFSETQ. The CDR3 protein is CASSSAPGQTNYGYTF. The CDR3 region has the DNA TGCGCCAGCAGCTCCGCTCCCGGTCAGACTAACTATGGCTACACCTTC.

The chain uses TRBV7-5 and TRBJ1-3. TRBV7-5 is recorded as a pseudogene. This CDR3 contains 14 residues. CDR3: CARSLAYSGNTIYF. CDR3 sequence (DNA): TGTGCCAGAAGCTTGGCCTACTCTGGAAACACCATATATTTT.

This CDR3 reads CSVSDSGLSTDTQYF. Written as DNA, the CDR3 is TGCAGCGTCTCCGACTCCGGGCTAAGCACAGATACGCAGTATTTT. The chain has TRBV29-1 and TRBJ2-3; D remains unclear. The V end lost 6 bases, the J end lost 0 bases, and 16 bases lay between the germline ends. This CDR3 is built from 15 residues. CDR1 and CDR2 (germline): SQVTM, ANQGSEA.

The chain links TRBV6-1 to TRBJ1-2; TRBD1 agrees at 8 bases. V lost 6 bases, J lost 1 base, and 7 bases stayed unmatched. There are 15 residues in the CDR3. CDR1 MNHNS and CDR2 SASEGT come from the germline V gene. The CDR3 spells CASREQGDYNYGYTF. The CDR3 DNA sequence: TGTGCCAGCAGGGAACAGGGGGATTATAACTATGGCTACACCTTC.

The chain combines TRBV11-2 with TRBJ1-6; D not certain. This CDR3 spans 15 amino acids. CDR1 is SGHAT and CDR2 is FQNNGV in the germline V gene. V lost 1 base, J lost 5 bases, and 9 bases lay in between. The CDR3 DNA is TGTGCCAGCAGCTTAGGGGCAGGCGATAATTCACCCCTCCACTTT. Its protein is CASSLGAGDNSPLHF.

The genes are TRBV27 and TRBJ2-3; no firm D call. The germline V and J ends were trimmed by 3 bases and 2 bases, with 9 bases remaining between them. The CDR3 sequence is 14 residues long. Germline V gene data show CDR1 as MNHEY and CDR2 as SMNVEV (reference sequence). The CDR3 nucleotides are TGTGCCAGCAGTTTGAGTGTCAACACAGATACGCAGTATTTT. Translating gives CASSLSVNTDTQYF.

The J gene is TRBJ1-2, the V gene TRBV5-4; the match to TRBD1 covers 7 bases. The CDR3 is made up of 16 amino acids. The V and J ends lost 3 bases and 2 bases, in that order; junction bases with no gene match: 10. Germline V gene data show CDR1 as SGHNT and CDR2 as YYREEE (reference sequence). The CDR3 DNA sequence: TGTGCCAGCAGCTCGGGACAGAATAGGGCCAACTATGGCTACACCTTC. Its translation: CASSSGQNRANYGYTF.

The gene calls are TRBV4-2 and TRBJ1-2; 8 bases are shared with TRBD1. The CDR3 extends over 18 amino acids. Germline CDR1 and CDR2: LGHNA and YNFKEQ. With V trimmed by 1 base and J by 2 bases, 12 bases remained unmatched. In DNA, the CDR3 is TGTGCCAGCAGCCAAGCCCCGAGGGCAGGGGGCGCGAACTATGGCTACACCTTC. It codes for CASSQAPRAGGANYGYTF.

This chain uses TRBV4-1 with TRBJ1-2; 7 bases map to TRBD1. The CDR3 has 16 residues. Germline loops: CDR1 MGHRA, CDR2 YSYEKL. The V segment lost 4 bases and the J segment 1 base; nucleotides outside the gene matches: 9. This CDR3 is CASSLSTGTVNYGYTF. The CDR3 DNA follows: TGCGCCAGCAGCCTATCGACCGGGACAGTTAACTATGGCTACACCTTC.

This chain connects TRBV30 to TRBJ2-3, with 9 bases matching TRBD2. Germline assignment: CDR1 GTSNPN and CDR2 SVGIG (reference sequence). The CDR3 is made up of 14 amino acids. V shed 3 bases and J 5 bases; nucleotides not matched to a gene: 6. CDR3 sequence reads: CAWRASGALDTQYF. The CDR3 DNA reads TGTGCCTGGAGAGCTAGCGGGGCATTAGATACGCAGTATTTT. Looking up the rest from reference TRBV30 and TRBJ2-3 gives the full variable domain: SQTIHQWPATLVQPVGSPLSLECTVEGTSNPNLYWYRQAAGRGLQLLFYSVGIGQISSEVPQNLSASRPQDRQFILSSKKLLLSDSGFYLCAWRASGALDTQYFGPGTRLTVL.

The J gene is TRBJ2-2, the V gene TRBV6-1, with 9 bases matching TRBD1. This CDR3 is 15 amino acids long. Trimming at V came to 11 bases and at J to 7 bases, leaving 14 bases not matched to a gene. Germline-derived CDR1 and CDR2 are MNHNS and SASEGT. CDR3 sequence: CAGRAGTGHNGELFF. CDR3 in DNA: TGTGCCGGAAGAGCCGGGACAGGGCATAACGGGGAGCTGTTTTTT.

This sequence joins TRBV5-1 and TRBJ1-1; D gene ambiguous. Trimming shortened V by 0 bases and J by 1 base, and 7 bases separated the two germline ends. CDR3 size: 14 residues. In germline, CDR1 is SGHRS, CDR2 YFSETQ. The CDR3 sequence is CASSLGEGNTEAFF. The CDR3, as DNA: TGCGCCAGCAGCTTGGGGGAGGGGAACACTGAAGCTTTCTTT. The entire variable domain, with the rest obtained from reference TRBV5-1 and TRBJ1-1, is as follows: KAGVTQTPRYLIKTRGQQVTLSCSPISGHRSVSWYQQTPGQGLQFLFEYFSETQRNKGNFPGRFSGRQFSNSRSEMNVSTLELGDSALYLCASSLGEGNTEAFFGQGTRLTVV.

In its sample, this clone was seen once. The chain joins TRBV7-9 to TRBJ1-1, with 10 bases fitting TRBD1. There are 17 residues in the CDR3. V lost 2 bases and J lost 1; bases outside the gene matches: 7. Looked up from germline, CDR1 is SEHNR and CDR2 is FQNEAQ (reference sequence). The CDR3 DNA reads as TGTGCCAGCAGCTTACGCCTCGGGACAGGGGAGAACACTGAAGCTTTCTTT. Protein product: CASSLRLGTGENTEAFF.